This T cell receptor beta chain is from a study of blood T cell repertoires in COVID-19. Study overall: The United States, Italy and Spain provided the acute and convalescent COVID-19 samples.

Trimming cost V 4 bases and J 5 bases, with 9 bases left between them. Germline V gives CDR1 MNHEY, CDR2 SMNVEV (reference sequence). The CDR3 length is 14 residues. Authors' analysis steps: Cell counts per sample came from amplifying reference gene primers. Profiled with immunoSEQ multiplex PCR; TCRdb holds only in-frame clones, not every one. The V and J calls and the clone size are those of that table, but D and trimming were determined from the DNA. The top ten clones hold approximately 7.6% of a sample with around 300,000 clones, approximately 85% of them seen once. Sequencing was performed on peripheral blood. The TCR sequence derives from a human donor in a cohort sampled during active COVID-19. J is TRBJ2-6 and V is TRBV27; D remains ambiguous. This CDR3 reads CASSSLSWANVLTF. CDR3 in DNA: TGTGCCAGCAGTTCCCTATCCTGGGCCAACGTCCTGACTTTC.